This TCR beta chain was sequenced for a study of spatial heterogeneity in lung cancer. Regarding time point: sample taken at primary tumor resection. One entry per CDR3 protein results from TCRdb running MiXCR on the 5' RACE reads. This table holds around 87,000 distinct CDR3 sequences, roughly 12% found once. This TCR was recovered from a male donor with early-stage non-small cell lung cancer. This material consisted of PBMCs, taken at surgery.

The CDR3 spells CASSPTSGRFTGELFF. For the CDR3, the DNA is TGTGCCAGCAGCCCAACTAGCGGAAGATTCACCGGGGAGCTGTTTTTT. V and J are TRBV11-3 and TRBJ2-2; 8 bases are shared with TRBD2. V was pared by 5 bases and J by 4 bases, with 9 bases of the junction left unmatched. The V gene's germline CDR1 is SGHNT and CDR2 YENEEA. The CDR3 has 16 residues.